The rows below give T cell receptor beta chains drawn from one sample of a study of T cells after somatic rescue of genetic block. Assay used: immunoSEQ multiplex PCR; TCRdb lists only in-frame clones, some missing. There are tens of thousands of clones in the sample; less than 95% occur only once, and about 2.9% lies in the top ten. The sequencing sample was made of peripheral blood mononuclear cells (PBMCs). The receptors originated from a man between 35 and 55 years old. The CDR3 runs from the conserved cysteine through the conserved F or W.

j_call: TRBJ1-2; v_call: TRBV18; cdr3_aa: CASSPQKSTGLGYTF
j_call: TRBJ2-5; v_call: TRBV2; cdr3_aa: CASSGLGKETQYF
j_call: TRBJ2-5; v_call: TRBV6-6; cdr3_aa: CASGRQETQYF
j_call: TRBJ1-2; v_call: TRBV6-1; cdr3_aa: CASSPARVGYGYTF
j_call: TRBJ1-5; v_call: TRBV28; cdr3_aa: CASSLGQALGQPQHF
j_call: TRBJ2-7; v_call: TRBV9; cdr3_aa: CASSVAAGGFYEQYF
j_call: TRBJ2-5; v_call: TRBV19; cdr3_aa: CASSNGGPLRETQYF
j_call: TRBJ2-2; v_call: TRBV7-6; cdr3_aa: CASGLAGGFTGELFF
j_call: TRBJ2-7; v_call: TRBV15; cdr3_aa: CATSRDWGANYEQYF
j_call: TRBJ2-2; v_call: TRBV6-5; cdr3_aa: CASSYSPGTNTGELFF
j_call: TRBJ1-2; v_call: TRBV19; cdr3_aa: CASQIQLGPYGYTF
j_call: TRBJ2-3; v_call: TRBV19; cdr3_aa: CATSWGQGTDTQYF
j_call: TRBJ1-1; v_call: TRBV6-5; cdr3_aa: CASSDRGQSEAFF
j_call: TRBJ2-1; v_call: TRBV6-5; cdr3_aa: CASSYSIYTHNEQFF
j_call: TRBJ2-7; v_call: TRBV18; cdr3_aa: CASSPGLSEQYF
j_call: TRBJ2-7; v_call: TRBV5-4; cdr3_aa: CASSLAFRPYEQYF
j_call: TRBJ2-7; v_call: TRBV2; cdr3_aa: CASKPVGGSYEQYF
j_call: TRBJ2-1; v_call: TRBV11-3; cdr3_aa: CASSPGLAVYNEQFF
j_call: TRBJ1-1; v_call: TRBV7-9; cdr3_aa: CASSSTRGNTEAFF
j_call: TRBJ2-7; v_call: TRBV28; cdr3_aa: CASALAGGFHEQYF
j_call: TRBJ2-1; v_call: TRBV28; cdr3_aa: CASSPGKGGLSSYNEQFF
j_call: TRBJ1-3; v_call: TRBV9; cdr3_aa: CASSVTDSSGNTIYF
j_call: TRBJ2-3; v_call: TRBV6-5; cdr3_aa: CASRRADTQYF
j_call: TRBJ2-1; v_call: TRBV7-9; cdr3_aa: CASSPWDNEQFF
j_call: TRBJ2-5; v_call: TRBV30; cdr3_aa: CAWRDRANKETQYF
j_call: TRBJ2-7; v_call: TRBV10-2; cdr3_aa: CASSEGQGYEQYF
j_call: TRBJ2-1; v_call: TRBV5-1; cdr3_aa: CASTPEGAPYNEQFF
j_call: TRBJ1-6; v_call: TRBV30; cdr3_aa: CAWSGGGVREPLHF
j_call: TRBJ2-1; v_call: TRBV7-2; cdr3_aa: CASSLSWTSGNEQFF
j_call: TRBJ1-2; v_call: TRBV11-2; cdr3_aa: CASSLDGSYGYTF
j_call: TRBJ1-5; v_call: TRBV7-8; cdr3_aa: CASSLEFHSNQPQHF
j_call: TRBJ1-2; v_call: TRBV27; cdr3_aa: CASSPIPGYGYTF
j_call: TRBJ1-5; v_call: TRBV7-9; cdr3_aa: CASSLGTPNQPQHF
j_call: TRBJ2-7; v_call: TRBV7-9; cdr3_aa: CASSSTTATYEQYF
j_call: TRBJ2-3; v_call: TRBV5-1; cdr3_aa: CASSWGLAGGTDTQYF
j_call: TRBJ2-7; v_call: TRBV10-1; cdr3_aa: CASSESRGGFGEQYF
j_call: TRBJ2-1; v_call: TRBV10-1; cdr3_aa: CASSEGVGREQFF
j_call: TRBJ2-3; v_call: TRBV5-4; cdr3_aa: CASRTRGSNTQYF
j_call: TRBJ2-1; v_call: TRBV7-2; cdr3_aa: CASSLVAGAYNEQFF
j_call: TRBJ1-6; v_call: TRBV27; cdr3_aa: CASGRPYNSPLHF
j_call: TRBJ2-1; v_call: TRBV27; cdr3_aa: CASREVTSGALFYEQFF
j_call: TRBJ1-2; v_call: TRBV5-1; cdr3_aa: CASSLESGGRYTF
j_call: TRBJ1-6; v_call: TRBV7-8; cdr3_aa: CASSLVRRGRNNSPLHF